This TCR beta chain was sequenced during a study of Ad26.COV2.S vaccination and SARS-CoV-2 variants. Study overall: Once, or twice with 56 days between doses, Ad26.COV2.S was given intramuscularly.

Sequencing was performed with immunoSEQ multiplex PCR; in TCRdb, only in-frame clones are kept and a portion is missing. The table records around 450,000 clones, 90% of them present only once. In germline, CDR1 is SGDLS, CDR2 YYNGEE. The CDR3 has 14 amino acids. V lost 3 bases, J lost 4 bases, and 5 bases stayed unmatched. Treatment defined: some 20 received Ad26.COV2.S at low or high dose, single or two shots; about 5 received placebo; per-sample allocation not given. Samples analyzed were those drawn on day 63 after the first vaccine or placebo injection. This clonotype was sampled from a person between 18 and 65 years old who received the Ad26.COV2.S COVID-19 vaccine or a placebo. This material consisted of peripheral blood, taken in a trial of Ad26.COV2.S vaccine versus placebo. V and J are TRBV9 and TRBJ1-1; 8 positions agree with TRBD1. In nucleotides, the CDR3 is TGTGCCAGCAGCGCCGGACAGGGAGGCACTGAAGCTTTCTTT. Translation: CASSAGQGGTEAFF.